These 15 T cell receptor beta chains share one sample of origin, sequenced in a study of blood T cell repertoires in COVID-19. The protocol was immunoSEQ multiplex PCR, while the TCRdb copy is restricted to in-frame clones and leaves out a portion. The profile covers about 280,000 clones, with roughly 85% appearing a single time and 2% to 3% taken by the ten largest. The specimen was PBMCs or T cells enriched from blood (not recorded which). The source of these receptors is a woman in her forties or fifties who had recovered from COVID-19.

This chain joins TRBV7-9 and TRBJ2-5; a weak D match, TRBD1 (5 bases). Looked up from germline, CDR1 is SEHNR and CDR2 is FQNEAQ (reference sequence). The length of the CDR3 is 16 residues. Trimming removed 5 bases at V and 4 bases at J, with 20 bases between. This chain's CDR3 is CASSPRQTPTLETQYF. The CDR3 bases are TGTGCCAGCAGCCCCCGACAGACTCCGACCCTAGAGACCCAGTACTTC.

Written as DNA, the CDR3 is TGTGCCAGCAGCCCCCGAGGAGGAACGTTGCATTTT. Residues: CASSPRGGTLHF. V and J are TRBV7-8 and TRBJ1-5, with D hard to call. V lost 5 bases and J lost 15, with 17 bases in between. The CDR3 runs 12 residues. CDR1 and CDR2 (germline): SGHVS, FQNEAQ.

The chain is built from TRBV7-9 and TRBJ2-4; 9 bases are shared with TRBD1. Germline values: CDR1 SEHNR, CDR2 FQNEAQ (reference sequence). V lost 1 base to trimming and J lost 7 bases; unmatched junction nucleotides: 5. The CDR3 is 15 amino acids. CDR3 region: CASSLGKGQGNIQYF. CDR3 coding DNA: TGTGCCAGCAGCTTAGGGAAAGGACAGGGGAACATTCAGTACTTC. Variable domain in full (rest from reference TRBV7-9 and TRBJ2-4): DTGVSQNPRHKITKRGQNVTFRCDPISEHNRLYWYRQTLGQGPEFLTYFQNEAQLEKSRLLSDRFSAERPKGSFSTLEIQRTEQGDSAMYLCASSLGKGQGNIQYFGAGTRLSVL.

The chain links TRBV7-8 to TRBJ2-7, with 12 bases identical to TRBD2. CDR3 length equals 16 residues. Losses at the gene ends were 5 bases for V and 3 bases for J; bases not matched to a gene: 8. The germline V gene encodes CDR1 SGHVS and CDR2 FQNEAQ. As DNA, the CDR3 is TGTGCCAGCAGCCAACCACTAGCGGGAGGTATCTACGAGCAGTACTTC. Its translation is CASSQPLAGGIYEQYF.

This clone was counted a single time. This rearrangement joins TRBV28 to TRBJ1-5; TRBD1 is a possible D gene (5 bases). V was shortened by 6 bases and J by 10 bases, with 22 bases between the two germline ends. Germline values: CDR1 MDHEN, CDR2 SYDVKM. The CDR3 consists of 15 residues. The CDR3 DNA sequence: TGTGCCAGCAGCAACCCCGGGACGTCGGAGGGTCCCCAGCATTTT. Protein sequence: CASSNPGTSEGPQHF.

The gene calls are TRBV18 and TRBJ1-2, with D tentatively TRBD1 (5 bases). Trimming removed 0 bases at V and 8 bases at J, with 16 bases between. The CDR3 spans 15 residues. The germline gives CDR1 KGHSH, CDR2 LQKENI. The CDR3 sequence is CASSPPGRVNSGYTF. The CDR3 DNA follows: TGTGCCAGCTCACCACCGGGCAGGGTTAATTCCGGCTACACCTTC.

The CDR3 DNA reads as TGCGCCAGCAGCCAAGGGGGGCCCGGGACACACATTTGGACTGAAGCTTTCTTT. It specifies CASSQGGPGTHIWTEAFF. V usage is TRBV4-1 and J usage is TRBJ1-1; perhaps TRBD1 as D (6 bases). Trimming pared 1 base from V and 5 bases from J, leaving 23 bases between. The V gene's germline CDR1 is MGHRA and CDR2 YSYEKL. The CDR3 totals 18 residues.

This rearrangement joins TRBV29-1 to TRBJ1-1; 9 bases align to TRBD1. CDR3 length equals 13 residues. The germline V gene has CDR1 SQVTM and CDR2 ANQGSEA. V shed 5 bases, J shed 4 bases, and the junction held 5 bases outside the gene matches. The CDR3 nucleotides read TGCAGCGTTTTGGGACAGGGTGGCACTGAAGCTTTCTTT. Translated: CSVLGQGGTEAFF.

This clone has more than one count but fewer than ten. This rearrangement joins TRBV11-2 to TRBJ2-3, with D hard to call. V gave up 1 base and J gave up 5 bases, with 10 bases separating them. The CDR3 has 14 residues. Germline CDR1 reads SGHAT; CDR2 reads FQNNGV. This CDR3 is CASSLGPTGDTQYF. CDR3 nucleotides: TGTGCCAGCAGCTTAGGCCCTACCGGAGATACGCAGTATTTT.

The V call is TRBV27, the J call TRBJ2-7; TRBD2 aligns across 9 bases. Per the germline V gene, CDR1 is MNHEY and CDR2 is SMNVEV (reference sequence). This CDR3 spans 14 amino acids. V was clipped by 7 bases and J by 3 bases; unmatched bases: 7. CDR3: CASKLAGDLYEQYF. In nucleotides, the CDR3 is TGTGCCAGCAAATTAGCGGGAGATCTCTACGAGCAGTACTTC.

The chain couples TRBV4-1 to TRBJ1-1; D possibly corresponds to TRBD1 (6 bases). This CDR3 contains 14 residues. Germline V gives CDR1 MGHRA, CDR2 YSYEKL. V lost 4 bases and J lost 1, with 10 bases in between. This CDR3 is CASSRGQSNTEAFF. CDR3 sequence (DNA): TGCGCCAGCAGCCGCGGACAGTCGAACACTGAAGCTTTCTTT.

The chain combines TRBV2 with TRBJ2-3; 8 nucleotides line up with TRBD2. Germline assignment: CDR1 SNHLY and CDR2 FYNNEI. CDR3 length equals 17 residues. Trimming removed 4 bases from V and 11 bases from J; junction bases left unmatched: 20. CDR3 coding DNA: TGTGCCAGCAGTGGAAGTCCCCTTGAGAGCGGGAGTAAAATGCAGTATTTT. Its protein is CASSGSPLESGSKMQYF.

V and J are TRBV5-4 and TRBJ2-5, with 10 bases that match TRBD1. This CDR3 is built from 15 residues. J was trimmed by 4 bases and V by 3 bases; bases with no gene match: 6. Germline-derived CDR1 and CDR2 are SGHNT and YYREEE (reference sequence). CDR3 nucleotides: TGTGCCAGCAGCTCTAGGGACAGGGGCGGAGAGACCCAGTACTTC. It is translated as CASSSRDRGGETQYF.

This chain connects TRBV5-4 to TRBJ2-5, with TRBD2 matching 7 bases. The V gene end was trimmed by 10 bases and the J gene end by 3 bases; junction bases not matched to a gene: 9. This CDR3 spans 13 amino acids. CDR1 SGHNT and CDR2 YYREEE come from the germline V gene (reference sequence). CDR3 sequence (DNA): TGTGCCGGCTCCTCGGGGGGAAAAGAGACCCAGTACTTC. It is translated as CAGSSGGKETQYF. The full variable domain, its missing parts supplied by reference TRBV5-4 and TRBJ2-5, is ETGVTQSPTHLIKTRGQQVTLRCSSQSGHNTVSWYQQALGQGPQFIFQYYREEENGRGNFPPRFSGLQFPNYSSELNVNALELDDSALYLCAGSSGGKETQYFGPGTRLLVL.

The chain combines TRBV7-3 with TRBJ1-1; 11 nucleotides align to TRBD1. The CDR3 runs to 16 residues. CDR1 is SGHTA, CDR2 FQGTGA, per germline. V trimming: 5 bases; J trimming: 1 base; junction bases outside the gene matches: 6. CDR3 residues: CASSLAGQGENTEAFF. CDR3 bases: TGTGCCAGCAGCCTGGCGGGACAGGGGGAGAACACTGAAGCTTTCTTT. Variable domain in full (rest from reference TRBV7-3 and TRBJ1-1): GAGVSQTPSNKVTEKGKYVELRCDPISGHTALYWYRQSLGQGPEFLIYFQGTGAADDSGLPNDRFFAVRPEGSVSTLKIQRTERGDSAVYLCASSLAGQGENTEAFFGQGTRLTVV.